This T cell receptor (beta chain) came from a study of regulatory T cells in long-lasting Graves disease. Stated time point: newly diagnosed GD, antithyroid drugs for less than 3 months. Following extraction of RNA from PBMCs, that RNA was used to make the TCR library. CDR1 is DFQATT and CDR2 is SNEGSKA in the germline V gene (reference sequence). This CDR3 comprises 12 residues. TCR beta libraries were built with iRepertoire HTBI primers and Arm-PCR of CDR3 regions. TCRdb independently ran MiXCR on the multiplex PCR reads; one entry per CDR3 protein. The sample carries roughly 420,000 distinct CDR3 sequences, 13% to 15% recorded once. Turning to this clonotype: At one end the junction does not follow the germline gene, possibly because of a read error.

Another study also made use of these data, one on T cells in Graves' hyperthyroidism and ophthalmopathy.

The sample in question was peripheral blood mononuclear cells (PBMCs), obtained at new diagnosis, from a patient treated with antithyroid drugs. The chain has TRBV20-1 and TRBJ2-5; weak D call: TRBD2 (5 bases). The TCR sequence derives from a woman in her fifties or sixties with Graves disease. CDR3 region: CSATPAEEAQYF. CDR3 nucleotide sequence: TGCAGTGCTACCCCAGCGGAAGAGGCCCAGTACTTC.